The entry below gives a single TCR beta chain sequence along with its context. Its specific antigen is unknown. Nothing much larger sits one base from this clone, and base qualities are not available. The intended sense of this specimen's treatment or condition label: about 20 received Ad26.COV2.S at low or high dose, single or two shots; about 5 received placebo; per-sample allocation not given. For vaccine and placebo recipients, repertoires were sequenced using samples collected on day 63 after the first injection. Cohort 1b enrolled 20 to 30 adults aged 18-55 years at a single site in Boston, USA, between 29 July and 7 August 2020. Ad26.COV2.S was a replication-incompetent adenovirus type 26 vector expressing a prefusion-stabilized SARS-CoV-2 spike protein from the original Wuhan strain. The sample originates from a study of Ad26.COV2.S vaccination and SARS-CoV-2 variants listed by TCRdb under 2021. A note on the overall study: Vaccine-arm donors were drawn from COV1001, a multicentre, randomized, double-blind, placebo-controlled phase I-IIa trial of Ad26.COV2.S in healthy adults. Ad26.COV2.S was administered intramuscularly at 5 x 10^10 or 1 x 10^11 viral particles, either as a single shot or as two shots given 56 days apart. TCRbeta repertoire sequencing served as the tool for gauging how specific and how broad the SARS-CoV-2-reactive T cell receptors were following Ad26.COV2.S vaccination. A total of 32 samples were included in the TCR-sequenced set, comprising 19 Ad26.COV2.S vaccine recipients, 5 placebo recipients and 8 SARS-CoV-2 convalescent individuals. Trial participants were randomized into five groups of five: low-dose or high-dose Ad26.COV2.S given once or twice, or placebo on both occasions. Blinding of investigators to trial group allocation was maintained during experiments and outcome assessment. On the study overall, not on this receptor specifically: After vaccination, spike-specific CD8+ and CD4+ T cell responses were reported to show substantial breadth. Higher spike-specific TCR breadth was observed in Ad26.COV2.S recipients than in placebo recipients (P = 0.0014). Comparing responses between vaccine doses or regimens was not something the study was powered to do. Non-spike TCR breadth was comparable between vaccine and placebo recipients, consistent with the vaccine containing only spike. According to the authors, total T cell responses may have been underestimated by the TCR breadth and depth analyses.

TCRbeta CDR3 regions were sequenced with the immunoSEQ Assay. After extraction, genomic DNA underwent amplification by bias-controlled multiplex PCR, followed by high-throughput sequencing. The original pipeline was this. To quantify the absolute abundance of each unique TCRbeta CDR3 region, sequences were collapsed and filtered. T cell fraction was estimated by normalizing TCRbeta template counts to usable DNA, with usable DNA measured through amplification of reference genes found in all nucleated cells. Repertoire TCRs were annotated as SARS-CoV-2-specific by exact matching of V gene, CDR3 amino acid sequence and J gene to a known reactive TCR set. MIRA supplied the reference SARS-CoV-2 TCR set, which was filtered for enrichment in COVID-19-positive ImmuneCODE repertoires so that public or cross-reactive TCRs were removed. Based on the MIRA antigens, annotated TCRs were further analysed at the level of specific ORF or position within ORF. Breadth was defined as annotated unique rearrangements over total unique productive rearrangements; depth was the summed frequency of those rearrangements. TCR breadth was compared between groups using two-sided Wilcoxon rank-sum tests. This immuneACCESS table, as held by TCRdb, lists in-frame sequences with V and J called but not all clones. Of the missing ones, under half trace to an unresolved V gene in checked studies; the others have no known cause. V and J calls plus clone size are reproduced from that table; the DNA served to infer D and trimming. For this sample there are 300,000 to 450,000 clones; 85% appear just once. 3.3% of the sample comes from the top ten.

Trimmed from V: 5 bases; trimmed from J: 8 bases; junction bases lacking a gene match: 12. From its cysteine to its phenylalanine, the CDR3 spans 16 amino acids. Left in the record is the CDR3 DNA by itself, 48 bases read in frame from the first base. In the germline V gene (reference sequence), CDR1 corresponds to SEHNR and CDR2 to FQNEAQ. The TCR was taken from a person aged 18-65 years who received the Ad26.COV2.S COVID-19 vaccine or a placebo. The material was peripheral blood, obtained in a trial of Ad26.COV2.S vaccine versus placebo. Rearrangement joined TRBV7-9 to TRBJ2-1, with 10 central nucleotides matching TRBD1. The CDR3 sequence is CASSTYRDRGADEQFF. The bases read TGTGCCAGCAGCACCTACCGGGACAGGGGTGCCGATGAGCAGTTCTTC.